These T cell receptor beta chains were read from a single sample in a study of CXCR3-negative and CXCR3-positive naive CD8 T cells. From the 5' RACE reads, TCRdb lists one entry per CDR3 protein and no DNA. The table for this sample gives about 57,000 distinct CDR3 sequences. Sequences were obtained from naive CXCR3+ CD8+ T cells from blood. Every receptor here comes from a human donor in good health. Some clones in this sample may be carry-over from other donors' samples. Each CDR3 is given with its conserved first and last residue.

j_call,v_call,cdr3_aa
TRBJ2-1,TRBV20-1,CSARDIGNRKQFF
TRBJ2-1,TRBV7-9,CASSSPSGGALDEQFF
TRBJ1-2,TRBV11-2,CASSESGRLFTF
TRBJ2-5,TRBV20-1,CSARDLPRNEGETQYF
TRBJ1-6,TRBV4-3,CASSLGGAHNSPLHF
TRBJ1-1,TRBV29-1,CSVSGGFHMNTEAFF
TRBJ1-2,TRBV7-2,CASSPLVTPGPYGYTF
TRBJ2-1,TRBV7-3,CASSSGGREQFF
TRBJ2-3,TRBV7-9,CASSPGQGFDTQYF
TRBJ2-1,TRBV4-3,CASSSRGSSYNEQFF
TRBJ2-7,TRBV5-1,CASSLSGEQYF
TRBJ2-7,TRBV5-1,CASSLGTGINEQYF
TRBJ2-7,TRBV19,CASSTQSYEQYF
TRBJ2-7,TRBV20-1,CSAKHLAGNYEQYF
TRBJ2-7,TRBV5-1,CASSSTSGGSYEQYF
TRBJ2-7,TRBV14,CASSLPGDLSYEQYF
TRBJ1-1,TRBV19,CASSTPGGNTEAFF
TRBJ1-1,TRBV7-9,CASSSLGMGNTEAFF
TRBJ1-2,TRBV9,CASSETAYGYTF
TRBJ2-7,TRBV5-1,CASSLVPTGEQYF
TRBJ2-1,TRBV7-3,CASSLSGVTYNEQFF
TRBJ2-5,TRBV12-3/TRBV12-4,CASSSPGPTRETQYF
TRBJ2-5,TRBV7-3,CASSLSPGLQETQYF
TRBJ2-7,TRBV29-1,CSVVQGGFYEQYF
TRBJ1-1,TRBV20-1,CSARDRVDTEAFF
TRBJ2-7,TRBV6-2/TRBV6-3,CASNPWERGPYEQYF
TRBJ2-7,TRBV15,CATSRAEFSSYEQYF
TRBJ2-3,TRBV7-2,CASSLWETDITDTQYF
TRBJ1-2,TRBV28,CASSVTQNYGYTF
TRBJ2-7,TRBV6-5,CASSYNEAYEQYF
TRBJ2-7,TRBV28,CASSPRVTSYEQYF
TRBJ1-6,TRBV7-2,CASSLAPLTGFGSPLHF
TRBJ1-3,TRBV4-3,CASSQDTGGSGNTIYF
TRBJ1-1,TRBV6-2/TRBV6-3,CASSYPGQGPTEAFF
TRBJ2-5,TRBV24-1,CATSEGFRLGGETQYF
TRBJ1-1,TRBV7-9,CASSPPGGSNTEAFF
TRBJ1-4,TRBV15,CATSVRSNEKLFF
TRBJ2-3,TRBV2,CASSPRTSGSADTQYF
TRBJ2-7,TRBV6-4,CASSDWNLTYEQYF
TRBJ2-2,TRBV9,CASSVAREGLFTGELFF
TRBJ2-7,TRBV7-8,CASSLGGGLSYEQYF
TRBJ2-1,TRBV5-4,CASSRTGAYNEQFF
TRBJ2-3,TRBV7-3,CASSLMAGGLEDTQYF
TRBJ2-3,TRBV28,CASRAVAISTQYF
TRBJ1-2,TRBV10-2,CASRAPAQGIGGYTF
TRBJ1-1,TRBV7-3,CASSLGAKNTEAFF
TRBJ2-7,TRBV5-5,CASSQPGQENYEQYF
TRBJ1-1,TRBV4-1,CASSQGPEGANTEAFF
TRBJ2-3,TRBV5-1,CASSLESRGTTDTQYF
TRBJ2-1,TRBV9,CASSVEPATSYNEQFF
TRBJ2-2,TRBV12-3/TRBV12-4,CASSSAGTGDPNTGELFF
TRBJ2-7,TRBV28,CASSLYTFGDRGQGEQYF
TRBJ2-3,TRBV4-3,CASSQESDSSGGPWDTQYF
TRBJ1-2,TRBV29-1,CSVVGLGDNYGYTF
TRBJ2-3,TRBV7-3,CASSLTGGVTDTQYF
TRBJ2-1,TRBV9,CASAVAGEGNEQFF
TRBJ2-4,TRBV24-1,CATMDMGIQYF